A selection of T cell receptor beta chains follows, all from one sample in a study of regulatory T cells in long-lasting Graves disease. TCRdb reanalysed the multiplex PCR reads using MiXCR and keeps one entry per CDR3 protein. Of roughly 430,000 distinct CDR3 sequences in the sample, 21% were seen once. The specimen was peripheral blood mononuclear cells (PBMCs), collected when the disease was refractory, from a patient treated with antithyroid drugs. These TCRs come from a female donor with Graves disease. Each CDR3 is given with its conserved first and last residue. Each record gives: clone size, J gene, D gene, V gene, CDR3 length, CDR3 DNA, CDR3 protein. D genes are given only for firm matches. Clone sizes are given selectively: once, few, many, or a class where the clone is expanded.

>.|TRBJ2-7|.|TRBV20-1|17
TGCAGTGCTAGAGATCCAGCGCGGCAGTTTACGGGGTACGAGCAGTACTTC
CSARDPARQFTGYEQYF
>.|TRBJ1-4|.|TRBV5-1|15
TGCGCCAGCAGCTTGGACCCGGGTCCGGATGAAAAACTGTTTTTT
CASSLDPGPDEKLFF
>.|TRBJ1-5|.|TRBV10-1|19
TGCGCCAGCAGTGAGGGCTGGTGTGGGGAGGTTTACGTTGATCAGCCCCAGCATTTT
CASSEGWCGEVYVDQPQHF
>many|TRBJ2-7|TRBD2|TRBV6-1|14
TGTGCCAGCAGTGCGCTAGCGGGACAGTACGAGCAGTACTTC
CASSALAGQYEQYF
>many|TRBJ2-5|TRBD2|TRBV7-9|17
TGTGCCAGCAGCTCTGGCCTAGCGGGAGGTTCGGGGGAGACCCAGTACTTC
CASSSGLAGGSGETQYF
>.|TRBJ2-5|.|TRBV11-2|15
TGTGCCAGCAGCCCGAGAGCGGAGGGCTCAGAGACCCAGTACTTC
CASSPRAEGSETQYF
>many|TRBJ2-5|.|TRBV28|14
TGTGCCAGCAGTTTACCCCCCAGGAGAGAGACCCAGTACTTC
CASSLPPRRETQYF
>many|TRBJ1-1|.|TRBV11-2|14
TGTGCCAGCAGCTTCGGTCTAAGGAAGCGGGGAGCTTTCTTT
CASSFGLRKRGAFF
>few|TRBJ2-3|TRBD2|TRBV6-1|15
TGTGCCAGCGGGAAACTAGCGGGAGGGCCAGATACGCAGTATTTT
CASGKLAGGPDTQYF
>many|TRBJ2-7|.|TRBV28|11
TGTGCCAGCGGCCAATATTACGAGCAGTACTTC
CASGQYYEQYF